Listed below are T cell receptor beta chains from one sample, sequenced in a study of shared clonotypes between healthy human individuals. Measured with immunoSEQ multiplex PCR; TCRdb has only the in-frame clones, and not every one. The table has some 740,000 clones, 85% to 95% seen once. The specimen was naive CD8+ T cells sorted from blood. The source is a man in his thirties or forties in good health. Each CDR3 is given without its conserved first and last residue. The D gene is left open where the match is weak.

v_call | d_call | cdr3_aa
TRBV27 | TRBD2 | ASSSKRETDTQY
TRBV15 | - | ATSNRGLGPYQETQY
TRBV10-3 | - | AISGIMNTEAF
TRBV7-9 | - | ASSLVAGADTGELF
TRBV27 | - | ASSLLRTTQETQY
TRBV5-8 | TRBD1 | ATADRGLYEQY
TRBV4-1 | TRBD1 | ASSQRTGRNEQY
TRBV11-1 | TRBD2 | ASSVPGSGNADTQY
TRBV7-9 | - | ASSFSSRVGTYEQY
TRBV11-2 | - | ASSLAPGGTEAF
TRBV27 | - | ASSLHITGELF
TRBV7-9 | - | ASSSGSGRETQY
TRBV27 | - | ATFYEQY
TRBV7-7 | - | ASSLEGGSYNEQF
TRBV29-1 | - | SVWGVSGNTIY
TRBV29-1 | - | SVWSSETYEQY
TRBV5-8 | - | ASSLYGGSGYNEQF
TRBV11-2 | - | ASTFFALASNEQF
TRBV18 | - | ASSPTEGNQPQH
TRBV27 | - | ASSGGDSGYNEQF
TRBV7-6 | - | ASSLSGVPYEQY
TRBV23-1 | TRBD1 | ASSQLPGQLNQPQH
TRBV6-1 | - | ASSEQDGWDGYT
TRBV28 | - | ASSRLGVGYEQY
TRBV2 | - | ASATGTVPTDTQY
TRBV7-6 | TRBD2 | ASSLRVAGGTHNEQF
TRBV19 | - | ASIGNGALSLGYT
TRBV27 | TRBD2 | ASRTASPSGPENEQF
TRBV4-1 | - | ASSQGLGGTLSFATNEKLF
TRBV10-3 | - | AISEPKGSEDRYYEQY
TRBV14 | TRBD2 | ASSQEWPSGRTATDTDTQY
TRBV7-9 | - | ASSPTGSGSYEQY
TRBV9 | TRBD2 | ASSVGLADYEQY
TRBV14 | - | ASSQADPGETQY
TRBV7-9 | TRBD2 | ASSSSSSGRAYNEQF
TRBV10-3 | - | AISEDSAAGTEAF
TRBV27 | TRBD2 | ASSLSRGWQETQY
TRBV10-3 | TRBD1 | AISETEQGAYGYT
TRBV28 | - | ASSLFVPGDGANVLT
TRBV7-8 | TRBD1 | ASETGRTGPYEQY
TRBV19 | TRBD1 | ASTTTGGGNQPQH
TRBV30 | - | AWSLASRSYEQY
TRBV2 | TRBD2 | ASSDGASGRASEQF
TRBV7-9 | - | ASSSRQVRDEQY
TRBV7-8 | TRBD1 | ASSHSTGPSYEQY
TRBV27 | - | ASSFASASSYNEQF